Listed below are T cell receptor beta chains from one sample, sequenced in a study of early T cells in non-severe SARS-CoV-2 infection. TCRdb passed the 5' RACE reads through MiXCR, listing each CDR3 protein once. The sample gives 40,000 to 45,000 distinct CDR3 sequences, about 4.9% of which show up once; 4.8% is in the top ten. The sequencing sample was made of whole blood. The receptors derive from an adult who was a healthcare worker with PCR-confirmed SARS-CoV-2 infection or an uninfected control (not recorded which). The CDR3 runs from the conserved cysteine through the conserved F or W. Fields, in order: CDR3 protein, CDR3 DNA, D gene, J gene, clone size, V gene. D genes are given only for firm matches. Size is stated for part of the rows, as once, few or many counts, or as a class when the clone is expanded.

CDR3: CASSPSGTAPSQPQHF
DNA: TGTGCCAGCTCACCGTCCGGGACAGCCCCTTCGCAGCCCCAGCATTTT
D: TRBD1
J: TRBJ1-5
size: many
V: TRBV18

CDR3: CASSPTGITDTQYF
DNA: TGTGCCAGCTCACCGACTGGAATCACAGATACGCAGTATTTT
D: NA
J: TRBJ2-3
size: many
V: TRBV18

CDR3: CASSLLFNEQYF
DNA: TGTGCCAGCAGTTTGCTGTTTAACGAGCAGTACTTC
D: NA
J: TRBJ2-7
size: few
V: TRBV6-6

CDR3: CASSLRGQGSGELFF
DNA: TGTGCCAGCAGCTTACGCGGACAGGGCTCAGGGGAGCTGTTTTTT
D: TRBD1
J: TRBJ2-2
size: NA
V: TRBV7-6

CDR3: CSVVGADGGETQYF
DNA: TGCAGCGTTGTTGGAGCGGACGGGGGAGAGACCCAGTACTTC
D: NA
J: TRBJ2-5
size: medium-sized
V: TRBV29-1

CDR3: CSARDIKEDRGPGDTQYF
DNA: TGCAGTGCTAGAGATATTAAGGAGGACAGGGGGCCTGGAGATACGCAGTATTTT
D: TRBD1
J: TRBJ2-3
size: few
V: TRBV20-1

CDR3: CASSESSGDYNEQFF
DNA: TGCGCCAGCAGTGAATCCAGCGGGGACTACAATGAGCAGTTCTTC
D: TRBD2
J: TRBJ2-1
size: NA
V: TRBV10-2

CDR3: CAWSVASWTSGTYEQYF
DNA: TGTGCCTGGAGTGTCGCGAGTTGGACTAGCGGAACCTACGAGCAGTACTTC
D: TRBD2
J: TRBJ2-7
size: NA
V: TRBV30

CDR3: CSALRGRGEKLFF
DNA: TGCAGCGCACTCCGCGGGCGCGGTGAAAAACTGTTTTTT
D: NA
J: TRBJ1-4
size: few
V: TRBV29-1

CDR3: CASSPIQGSSYNEQFF
DNA: TGTGCCAGCAGTCCTATACAGGGGAGCTCCTACAATGAGCAGTTCTTC
D: TRBD1
J: TRBJ2-1
size: NA
V: TRBV28

CDR3: CASSEGRGNQPQHF
DNA: TGTGCCAGCAGTGAAGGCAGGGGTAATCAGCCCCAGCATTTT
D: NA
J: TRBJ1-5
size: many
V: TRBV2

CDR3: CASSSGVVGETQYF
DNA: TGTGCTAGCAGCTCGGGAGTAGTCGGAGAGACCCAGTACTTC
D: NA
J: TRBJ2-5
size: many
V: TRBV7-7